A single sample is the source of the 2 T cell receptor beta chains below, sequenced in a study of memory CD4+ T cells and cytomegalovirus serostatus. This table comes from immunoSEQ multiplex PCR, and its TCRdb copy is limited to in-frame clones, with some not included. Found here are about 50,000 clones, around 76% of them singletons; the top ten hold 0.4% to 0.5%. Single viable CD3+CD4+CD8-CD45RO+ cells were sorted as the memory CD4+ T cells. Material for sequencing was memory CD4+ T cells from blood. These receptor sequences come from an adult in good health and CMV-seronegative.

By its share, this clone is medium-sized. The rearrangement uses TRBV29-1 and TRBJ1-5, with a possible D match to TRBD1 (5 bases). V lost 4 bases to trimming and J lost 6 bases, with 10 bases between them. This CDR3 region has 12 residues. The germline CDR1 and CDR2 sequences are SQVTM and ANQGSEA. This CDR3 is CSVGEGTQPQHF. The CDR3 DNA sequence: TGCAGCGTTGGTGAGGGGACTCAGCCCCAGCATTTT.

This chain joins TRBV30 and TRBJ1-4, with D possibly matching TRBD1 (5 bases). The V end lost 5 bases, the J end lost 2 bases, and 9 bases lay between the germline ends. CDR1 is GTSNPN and CDR2 is SVGIG in the germline V gene (reference sequence). The CDR3 covers 13 residues. CDR3 amino acids: CAWYRPTNEKLFF. CDR3 in DNA: TGTGCCTGGTACAGGCCCACTAATGAAAAACTGTTTTTT.